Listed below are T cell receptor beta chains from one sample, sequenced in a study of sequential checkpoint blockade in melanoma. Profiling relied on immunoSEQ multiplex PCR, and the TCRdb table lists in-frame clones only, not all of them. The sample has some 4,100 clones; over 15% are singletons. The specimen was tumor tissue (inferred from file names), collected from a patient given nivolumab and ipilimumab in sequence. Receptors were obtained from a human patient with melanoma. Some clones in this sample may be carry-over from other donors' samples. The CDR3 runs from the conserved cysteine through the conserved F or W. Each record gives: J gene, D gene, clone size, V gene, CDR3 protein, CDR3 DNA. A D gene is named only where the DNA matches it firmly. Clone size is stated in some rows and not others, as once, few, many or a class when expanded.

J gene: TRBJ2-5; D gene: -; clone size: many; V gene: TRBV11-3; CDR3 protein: CASSFQGGKETQYF; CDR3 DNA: TGTGCCAGCAGCTTCCAGGGTGGGAAAGAGACCCAGTACTTC
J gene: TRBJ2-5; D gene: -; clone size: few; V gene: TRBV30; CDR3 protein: CAWNVQRRTQYF; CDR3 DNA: TGTGCCTGGAACGTACAACGGAGGACCCAGTACTTC
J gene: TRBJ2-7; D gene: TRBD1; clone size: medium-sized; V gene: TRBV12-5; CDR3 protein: CASSYTGTGAYEQYF; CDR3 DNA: TGTGCCAGCTCCTATACCGGGACAGGGGCGTACGAGCAGTACTTC
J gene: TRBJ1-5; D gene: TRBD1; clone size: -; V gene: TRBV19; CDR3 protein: CASTEAGTGEYSNQPQHF; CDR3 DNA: TGTGCCAGTACGGAAGCCGGGACAGGGGAGTATAGCAATCAGCCCCAGCATTTT
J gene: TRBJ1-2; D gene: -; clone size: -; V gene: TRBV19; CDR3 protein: CASSIFSGPTRGGYTF; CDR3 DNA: TGTGCCAGTAGTATTTTCTCCGGGCCAACTCGGGGAGGCTACACCTTC
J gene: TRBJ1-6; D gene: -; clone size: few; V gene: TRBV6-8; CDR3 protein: CASSAGPYNSPLHF; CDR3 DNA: TGTGCCAGCAGTGCAGGACCCTATAATTCACCCCTCCACTTT
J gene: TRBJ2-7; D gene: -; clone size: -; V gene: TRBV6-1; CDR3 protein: CASSEAIQGLREQYF; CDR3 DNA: TGTGCCAGCAGTGAAGCAATACAGGGACTCCGCGAGCAGTACTTC
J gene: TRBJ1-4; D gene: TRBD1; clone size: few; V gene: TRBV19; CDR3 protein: CASSGTDRGLEEKLFF; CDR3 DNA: TGTGCCAGTAGTGGCACGGACAGGGGTTTGGAGGAAAAACTGTTTTTT
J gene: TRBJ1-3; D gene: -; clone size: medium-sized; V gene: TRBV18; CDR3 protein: CASSPTNQISGNTIYF; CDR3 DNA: TGTGCCAGCTCACCTACGAATCAGATCTCTGGAAACACCATATATTTT
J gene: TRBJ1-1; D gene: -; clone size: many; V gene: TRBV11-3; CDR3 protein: CASSTDGGRTEAFF; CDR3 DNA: TGTGCCAGCAGCACCGACGGCGGAAGGACTGAAGCTTTCTTT
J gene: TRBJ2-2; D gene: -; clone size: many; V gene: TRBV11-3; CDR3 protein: CASSLARNTGELFF; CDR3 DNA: TGTGCCAGCAGCTTGGCCCGGAACACCGGGGAGCTGTTTTTT
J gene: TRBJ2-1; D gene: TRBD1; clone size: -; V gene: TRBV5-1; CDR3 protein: CASSLGGGFGSWEQFF; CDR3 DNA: TGCGCCAGCAGCTTGGGAGGGGGCTTTGGATCCTGGGAGCAGTTCTTC
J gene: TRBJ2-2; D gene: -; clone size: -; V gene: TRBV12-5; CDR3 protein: CASGLDQAGELFF; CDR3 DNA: TGTGCTAGTGGTTTGGATCAAGCCGGGGAGCTGTTTTTT
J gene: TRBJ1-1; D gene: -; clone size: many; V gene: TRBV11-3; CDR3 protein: CASSLALPNSNTEAFF; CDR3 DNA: TGTGCCAGCAGCTTGGCCCTGCCCAACTCAAACACTGAAGCTTTCTTT
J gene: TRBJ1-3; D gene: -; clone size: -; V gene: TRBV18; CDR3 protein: CASSPQGSSSGNTIYF; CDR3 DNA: TGTGCCAGCTCACCACAGGGGTCCAGCTCTGGAAACACCATATATTTT
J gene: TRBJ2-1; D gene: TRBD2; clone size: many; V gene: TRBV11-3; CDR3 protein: CASSPSGGRYNEQFF; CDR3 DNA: TGTGCCAGCAGCCCTAGCGGGGGGCGCTACAATGAGCAGTTCTTC
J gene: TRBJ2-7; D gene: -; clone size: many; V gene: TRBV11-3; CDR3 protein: CASSLVSDGYEQYF; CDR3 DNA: TGTGCCAGCAGCTTAGTCTCGGACGGATACGAGCAGTACTTC
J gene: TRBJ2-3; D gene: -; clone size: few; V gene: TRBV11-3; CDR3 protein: CASSGLARGADTQYF; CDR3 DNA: TGTGCCAGCAGCGGGCTAGCGCGGGGAGCAGATACGCAGTATTTT
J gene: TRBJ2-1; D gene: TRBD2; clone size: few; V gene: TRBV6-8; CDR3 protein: CASTLAASSYNEQFF; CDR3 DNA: TGTGCCAGCACCCTAGCGGCGAGCTCCTACAATGAGCAGTTCTTC
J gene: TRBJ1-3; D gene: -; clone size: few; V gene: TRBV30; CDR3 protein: CAWSKGTGNTIYF; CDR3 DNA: TGTGCCTGGAGTAAAGGGACGGGAAACACCATATATTTT
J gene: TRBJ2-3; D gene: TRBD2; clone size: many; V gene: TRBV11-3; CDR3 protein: CASSSSGGTDTQYF; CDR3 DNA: TGTGCCAGCAGTTCAAGCGGGGGTACAGATACGCAGTATTTT
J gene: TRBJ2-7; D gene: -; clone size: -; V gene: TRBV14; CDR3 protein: CASSQERSYEQYF; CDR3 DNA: TGTGCCAGCAGCCAAGAACGGTCCTACGAGCAGTACTTC
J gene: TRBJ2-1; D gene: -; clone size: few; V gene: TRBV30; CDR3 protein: CAWSVIGGPPNEQFF; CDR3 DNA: TGTGCCTGGAGTGTAATCGGGGGGCCTCCCAATGAGCAGTTCTTC